The rows below give T cell receptor beta chains drawn from one sample of a study of graft-versus-host responses after intestinal transplantation. Assay used: immunoSEQ multiplex PCR; TCRdb lists only in-frame clones, some missing. Of approximately 3,000 clones in the sample, roughly 74% are singletons; the top ten hold about a tenth. The material sequenced was ileum tissue, taken approximately 5 and 7 days after intestinal transplantation. The receptor source for this set is a human patient who received an intestinal transplant, so some T cells may come from the graft donor. The CDR3 runs from the conserved cysteine through the conserved F or W. A D gene is named only where the DNA matches it firmly.

D,J,V,length,CDR3
.,TRBJ2-7,TRBV9,13,CASSVGLSYEQYF
.,TRBJ1-4,TRBV25-1,10,CASSDEKLFF
.,TRBJ2-1,TRBV5-1,13,CASSLGPGNEQFF
.,TRBJ2-6,TRBV27,17,CASTKPTGFYGANVLTF
.,TRBJ2-7,TRBV25-1,12,CVSSQGSYEQYF
.,TRBJ1-5,TRBV5-4,13,CASSWDSNQPQHF
.,TRBJ2-3,TRBV9,14,CASSAEQGTDTQYF
TRBD2,TRBJ2-2,TRBV5-1,15,CASSLLAGDTGELFF
TRBD2,TRBJ2-1,TRBV10-2,13,CASSVTSGGSPFF
TRBD1,TRBJ2-7,TRBV30,13,CAWSRGQTYEQYF
.,TRBJ2-5,TRBV5-6,16,CASSLAIGFGQETQYF
.,TRBJ2-3,TRBV29-1,12,CSVDRGTDTQYF
.,TRBJ2-3,TRBV11-3,14,CASSLDPTGKTQYF
.,TRBJ2-3,TRBV30,11,CAWNTGDTQYF
TRBD1,TRBJ1-5,TRBV6-5,15,CASSRQGVGNQPQHF
TRBD2,TRBJ2-5,TRBV4-1,15,CASSLTSSGGETQYF
TRBD1,TRBJ1-1,TRBV6-5,15,CASSYGTGARTEAFF
.,TRBJ1-3,TRBV25-1,13,CASSEQGGNTIYF
.,TRBJ2-5,TRBV25-1,10,CASSEETQYF
TRBD2,TRBJ2-7,TRBV5-6,13,CASSLPRTSEQYF
.,TRBJ1-1,TRBV9,15,CASSVLPEGSTEAFF
TRBD2,TRBJ2-5,TRBV2,14,CASSDGGGRETQYF
TRBD1,TRBJ2-7,TRBV12-5,17,CASGLPPGQGLSYEQYF
TRBD1,TRBJ2-5,TRBV25-1,13,CASSDRGRETQYF
TRBD2,TRBJ2-3,TRBV5-4,14,CASSLTSGTDTQYF
.,TRBJ2-7,TRBV25-1,13,CASSEDSSYEQYF
TRBD1,TRBJ2-3,TRBV27,14,CASRLTGGTDTQYF
.,TRBJ1-1,TRBV18,14,CASSPARPNTEAFF
TRBD1,TRBJ2-7,TRBV25-1,18,CASSESRSTGVLSYEQYF
.,TRBJ1-1,TRBV29-1,13,CSVNNRQTTEAFF
.,TRBJ1-1,TRBV10-3,15,CAISESGGRNTEAFF
.,TRBJ2-5,TRBV7-9,13,CASSLGGKETQYF
.,TRBJ2-7,TRBV2,16,CASSETPGTELYEQYF
TRBD1,TRBJ2-7,TRBV25-1,13,CASSESGGYEQYF
.,TRBJ2-7,TRBV5-1,12,CASSLDTYEQYF
TRBD1,TRBJ1-1,TRBV6-1,14,CASSERGDRVEAFF
TRBD1,TRBJ1-5,TRBV10-2,18,CASSESRTGSGSNQPQHF
TRBD2,TRBJ2-2,TRBV18,17,CASSPRPGLAATGELFF
TRBD2,TRBJ2-3,TRBV10-3,16,CAISERGLAEADTQYF
.,TRBJ2-7,TRBV5-6,11,CASSLYYEQYF
TRBD2,TRBJ2-5,TRBV19,16,CASSIGLAGVEETQYF
TRBD1,TRBJ2-5,TRBV25-1,15,CASASRGQGQETQYF
TRBD2,TRBJ2-3,TRBV6-6,16,CASSRSSGGGTDTQYF
.,TRBJ2-5,TRBV27,16,CASRKRQTGSQETQYF
.,TRBJ2-3,TRBV6-5,15,CASSYRSTGTDTQYF
.,TRBJ2-6,TRBV5-4,15,CASSLGGSGANVLTF
TRBD1,TRBJ2-3,TRBV25-1,17,CASSERQGARLTDTQYF
TRBD2,TRBJ2-1,TRBV4-1,17,CASSQISGRAEDNEQFF
.,TRBJ1-2,TRBV6-1,12,CASSEGGYGYTF
.,TRBJ2-6,TRBV5-1,14,CASSFISGANVLTF
.,TRBJ2-3,TRBV5-5,19,CASRTSLGPVQESTDTQYF
.,TRBJ1-3,TRBV5-1,17,CASSLEPGFSPGNTIYF
.,TRBJ1-1,TRBV11-2,14,CASSLVAIGAEAFF
.,TRBJ2-5,TRBV4-3,13,CASSQGLVETQYF